These 8 T cell receptor beta chains were sequenced from one sample in a study of control samples from healthy donors and cancer patients. Sequenced by immunoSEQ multiplex PCR; TCRdb stores in-frame clones only, minus some. The profile shows roughly 100,000 clones, about 86% of them singletons. The specimen was blood. The receptors originated from a man in his thirties or forties in good health.

This clone was seen a single time. The rearrangement links TRBV25-1 to TRBJ1-6, with 11 bases that match TRBD1. The germline CDR1 and CDR2 sequences are MGHDK and SYGVNS. This CDR3 has 15 residues. V lost 4 bases and J lost 10; bases outside the gene matches: 6. The CDR3 DNA follows: TGTGCCAGCAGTGCATGGACAGGGGGCGGATCACCCCTCCACTTT. Translated, it gives CASSAWTGGGSPLHF. Drawing the rest from reference TRBV25-1 and TRBJ1-6, the complete variable domain is EADIYQTPRYLVIGTGKKITLECSQTMGHDKMYWYQQDPGMELHLIHYSYGVNSTEKGDLSSESTVSRIRTEHFPLTLESARPSHTSQYLCASSAWTGGGSPLHFGNGTRLTVT.

J is TRBJ1-2 and V is TRBV6-2 or TRBV6-3; D is undetermined. The CDR3 is made up of 13 amino acids. CDR1 is MNHEY, CDR2 SVGEGT, per germline. V lost 2 bases, J lost 5 bases, and 9 bases lay in between. The CDR3: CASSYMESYGYTF. Written as DNA, the CDR3 is TGTGCCAGCAGTTACATGGAGAGTTATGGCTACACCTTC.

The chain links TRBV7-3 to TRBJ2-5, with D possibly matching TRBD2 (6 bases). Germline V gives CDR1 SGHTA, CDR2 FQGTGA. The CDR3 covers 15 residues. V lost 3 bases to trimming and J lost 2 bases, with 13 bases between them. The CDR3 is CASSFFVGGQETQYF. The CDR3 DNA is TGTGCCAGCAGCTTTTTTGTGGGGGGTCAAGAGACCCAGTACTTC.

The chain carries TRBV5-6 and TRBJ2-5; weak D call: TRBD2 (6 bases). Deletions cut 4 bases from V and 5 bases from J, with 18 bases between. CDR1 is SGHDT and CDR2 is YYEEEE in the germline V gene. The CDR3 has 15 amino acids. CDR3 in DNA: TGTGCCAGCAGCCCGAGGGTCGGACGGGGGGAGACCCAGTACTTC. Protein: CASSPRVGRGETQYF.

V usage is TRBV4-2 and J usage is TRBJ2-1, with 7 bases matching TRBD1. V shed 1 base and J 6 bases; nucleotides not matched to a gene: 3. CDR3 length: 14 residues. CDR1 LGHNA and CDR2 YNFKEQ come from the germline V gene. The CDR3 coding sequence is TGTGCCAGCAGCCAAGGTGACAGGGTCAATGAGCAGTTCTTC. It codes for CASSQGDRVNEQFF.

This clone was seen only once. V is TRBV2 and J is TRBJ1-2, with 8 bases that match TRBD1. Trimming cost V 6 bases and J 8 bases; bases outside gene matches: 5. The CDR3 totals 12 residues. The germline V gene has CDR1 SNHLY and CDR2 FYNNEI. CDR3 DNA sequence: TGTGCCAGCAGGCAGGGGGCAGGGGGCTACACCTTC. It yields the protein CASRQGAGGYTF.

This clone was seen only once. The CDR3 sequence: CASSSGLDLSEQYF. In DNA, the CDR3 is TGTGCCAGCAGCTCGGGACTAGATCTTTCCGAGCAGTACTTC. This chain connects TRBV11-3 to TRBJ2-7; 8 nucleotides line up with TRBD2. The V segment lost 4 bases and the J segment 6 bases; nucleotides outside the gene matches: 8. The CDR3 has 14 residues. From germline, CDR1 is SGHNT and CDR2 YENEEA.

In this sample, this clone turned up a few times. The chain is built from TRBV18 and TRBJ2-3; 11 nucleotides match TRBD2. This CDR3 comprises 15 residues. From germline, CDR1 is KGHSH and CDR2 LQKENI. V lost 3 bases, J lost 3 bases, and 2 bases stayed unmatched. CDR3 bases: TGTGCCAGCTCACCGGGACTAGCGGAGACAGATACGCAGTATTTT. Its translation: CASSPGLAETDTQYF.